This entry describes one TCR beta chain. Its matching antigen is unknown. This specimen comes from a study of OX40 agonist ivuxolimab in advanced cancers. Background on the study: Patients were roughly 81% male with ages roughly 20 to 85, mean about 65. Treatment received earlier with anti-PD-1, anti-PD-L1 or anti-CTLA-4 agents was allowed, and 40% had some.

Repertoires were generated with immunoSEQ multiplex PCR, while TCRdb's copy carries only in-frame clones and drops some. The repertoire includes fewer than 85,000 clones, approximately 90% of them detected once, and over 9.5% sits in the top ten. The CDR3 is 14 residues long. V was pared by 7 bases and J by 8 bases, with 23 bases between. Germline CDR1 is SQVTM and CDR2 is ANQGSEA. Overall study results and limits: Researchers did not determine the expanded peripheral T cells' antigen specificity.

Source: CD4+ or CD8+ T cells sorted from blood, taken in a trial of the OX40 agonist ivuxolimab. The chain carries TRBV29-1 and TRBJ1-2, with D hard to call. This TCR came from an adult with an advanced solid tumor such as melanoma, head and neck, liver or kidney cancer. For the CDR3, the DNA is TGCAGCGCCCTCCAGGCCCTTGGGGTATCGGGCTACACCTTC. Its protein is CSALQALGVSGYTF.